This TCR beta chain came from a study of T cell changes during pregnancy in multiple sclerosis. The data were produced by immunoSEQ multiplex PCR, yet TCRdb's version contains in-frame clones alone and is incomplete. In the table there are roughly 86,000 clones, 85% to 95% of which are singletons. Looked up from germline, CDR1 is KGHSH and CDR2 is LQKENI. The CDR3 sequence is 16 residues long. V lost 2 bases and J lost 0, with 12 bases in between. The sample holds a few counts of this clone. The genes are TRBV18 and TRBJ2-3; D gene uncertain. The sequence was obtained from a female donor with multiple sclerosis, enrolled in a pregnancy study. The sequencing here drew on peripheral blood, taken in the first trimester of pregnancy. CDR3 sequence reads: CASSPETVRSTDTQYF. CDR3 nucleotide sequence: TGTGCCAGCTCACCAGAAACAGTTCGAAGCACAGATACGCAGTATTTT.